These 21 T cell receptor beta chains were all obtained from the same sample, sequenced in a study of glioma-infiltrating T cells after dendritic cell vaccination. Sequencing used immunoSEQ multiplex PCR; TCRdb keeps in-frame clones, though not all of them. The sample lists more than 55,000 clones, more than 75% occurring once. Time point in this sample: after dendritic cell vaccination, including at tumor progression/relapse. The sample here was blood, taken after dendritic cell vaccination. These receptors all come from a human donor with glioblastoma.

The CDR3 loop reads CASSRTGPSPNYGYTF. The CDR3 DNA follows: TGTGCCAGCAGTAGGACAGGGCCGAGCCCTAACTATGGCTACACCTTC. The V and J genes are TRBV25-1 and TRBJ1-2; TRBD1 matches 8 bases. Germline V lookup: CDR1 MGHDK, CDR2 SYGVNS. V gave up 5 bases and J gave up 0 bases; unmatched junction bases: 8. The CDR3 runs 16 residues.

The rearrangement links TRBV27 to TRBJ2-7; 14 nucleotides match TRBD2. J was trimmed by 7 bases and V by 2 bases; bases with no gene match: 7. The CDR3 extends over 16 amino acids. Germline lookup yields CDR1 MNHEY and CDR2 SMNVEV (reference sequence). CDR3 residues: CASSLRPGLAGVEQYF. The CDR3 region has the DNA TGTGCCAGCAGTTTACGCCCGGGACTAGCGGGGGTTGAGCAGTACTTC.

V and J are TRBV5-1 and TRBJ2-2, with TRBD2 as a possible D gene (5 bases). The V gene's germline CDR1 is SGHRS and CDR2 YFSETQ. The CDR3 consists of 16 residues. Between the trimmed V and J ends, which lost 0 bases and 5 bases, there was a span of 14 bases. The CDR3 here is CASSLEVGSGTGELFF. DNA for the CDR3: TGCGCCAGCAGCTTGGAGGTGGGAAGCGGAACCGGGGAGCTGTTTTTT. The full variable domain, with the rest looked up from reference TRBV5-1 and TRBJ2-2, is KAGVTQTPRYLIKTRGQQVTLSCSPISGHRSVSWYQQTPGQGLQFLFEYFSETQRNKGNFPGRFSGRQFSNSRSEMNVSTLELGDSALYLCASSLEVGSGTGELFFGEGSRLTVL.

This chain uses TRBV7-8 with TRBJ2-7; 11 bases match TRBD1. Germline assignment: CDR1 SGHVS and CDR2 FQNEAQ. Trimming cost V 1 base and J 5 bases; bases outside gene matches: 4. There are 15 residues in the CDR3. The CDR3 DNA follows: TGTGCCAGCAGCTTAGGGACAGGGGGCAGAGACGAGCAGTACTTC. Translating gives CASSLGTGGRDEQYF.

V and J are TRBV9 and TRBJ2-2, with a possible D match to TRBD2 (6 bases). The CDR3 contains 18 residues. Trimming removed 4 bases at V and 1 base at J, with 20 bases between. The germline CDR1 and CDR2 sequences are SGDLS and YYNGEE. In nucleotides, the CDR3 is TGTGCCAGCAGCCCCGAGGGAGGTGGGAAAGTGAACACCGGGGAGCTGTTTTTT. Its translation: CASSPEGGGKVNTGELFF.

The chain joins TRBV28 to TRBJ1-4; 11 nucleotides agree with TRBD1. CDR1 MDHEN and CDR2 SYDVKM come from the germline V gene. The V and J ends lost 2 bases and 10 bases, in that order; junction bases with no gene match: 15. The CDR3 sequence is 18 residues long. The CDR3 sequence: CASSLPLLKLGQGGKLFF. As DNA, the CDR3 is TGTGCCAGCAGTTTACCCCTCCTGAAATTGGGACAGGGGGGAAAACTGTTTTTT.

The chain couples TRBV6-6 to TRBJ1-2; TRBD1 agrees at 8 bases. V lost 7 bases to trimming and J lost 8 bases; unmatched junction nucleotides: 6. Germline CDR1 and CDR2: MNHNY and SVGAGI (reference sequence). CDR3 length: 12 amino acids. CDR3 coding DNA: TGTGCCAGCATGGTGGACAGGGAAGGCTACACCTTC. Protein sequence: CASMVDREGYTF.

The rearrangement joins TRBV5-6 to TRBJ1-2, with D perhaps TRBD1 (5 bases). Trimming removed 4 bases from V and 6 bases from J, with 22 bases in between. The germline CDR1 and CDR2 sequences are SGHDT and YYEEEE. CDR3 length: 16 amino acids. Here the CDR3 reads CASSTDTLTGEDGYTF. CDR3 coding DNA: TGTGCCAGCAGCACGGACACCCTGACGGGAGAGGATGGCTACACCTTC.

The chain employs TRBV13 and TRBJ2-5, with 14 bases that match TRBD2. CDR3 length: 22 amino acids. V trimming: 4 bases; J trimming: 3 bases; junction bases outside the gene matches: 22. Germline loops: CDR1 PRHDT, CDR2 FYEKMQ (reference sequence). Written as DNA, the CDR3 is TGTGCCAGCAGCTCAACCGATTACTCGACTAGCGGGGGGGCAAAGGGTAAAGAGACCCAGTACTTC. This encodes CASSSTDYSTSGGAKGKETQYF.

To note about this clone: At the DNA level, this CDR3 is encoded by other sequences in the same sample as well. The gene calls are TRBV10-3 and TRBJ2-3; 10 bases align to TRBD2. This CDR3 region has 17 residues. The V gene's germline CDR1 is ENHRY and CDR2 SYGVKD. Trimming removed 0 bases from V and 3 bases from J; junction bases left unmatched: 6. The chain's CDR3 is CAISESAGGLRTDTQYF. As DNA, the CDR3 is TGTGCCATCAGTGAGTCAGCGGGGGGGCTGAGGACAGATACGCAGTATTTT.

CDR3 amino acids: CASSIQGDQPQHF. The CDR3 DNA sequence: TGCGCCAGCAGCATACAGGGGGATCAGCCCCAGCATTTT. The chain is built from TRBV4-1 and TRBJ1-5; 8 positions match TRBD1. This CDR3 comprises 13 residues. The ends lost 5 bases at V and 5 bases at J; junction bases unmatched: 2. The germline gives CDR1 MGHRA, CDR2 YSYEKL.

This clone was seen only a few times. The chain links TRBV7-9 to TRBJ2-5, with TRBD1 matching 10 bases. J lost 1 base, V lost 6 bases, and 8 bases had no gene match. CDR1 is SEHNR and CDR2 is FQNEAQ in the germline V gene (reference sequence). The CDR3 is made up of 16 amino acids. The CDR3 loop is CASRSQWDRGQETQYF. In nucleotides, the CDR3 is TGTGCCAGCAGGTCTCAGTGGGACAGGGGCCAAGAGACCCAGTACTTC.

This clone was seen a handful of times. The chain is built from TRBV30 and TRBJ1-1; 7 positions agree with TRBD1. Trimming removed 8 bases from V and 3 bases from J; junction bases left unmatched: 9. Per germline, CDR1 GTSNPN and CDR2 SVGIG (reference sequence). CDR3 length equals 13 residues. For the CDR3, the DNA is TGTGCCGGAAACTCGGGACAGCACACTGAAGCTTTCTTT. As protein: CAGNSGQHTEAFF.

This rearrangement joins TRBV2 to TRBJ1-2, with D unresolved. The CDR3 length is 16 residues. V was pared by 1 base and J by 4 bases, with 16 bases between. Germline V CDR1 and CDR2: SNHLY, FYNNEI. In DNA form, the CDR3 reads TGTGCCAGCAGTGAAGTATCGCGTGGAGATCGCTATGGCTACACCTTC. As protein: CASSEVSRGDRYGYTF.

This clone came up many times. CDR3 bases: TGTGCCAGCAGTTTCTGGGCCACAGAGCAGCCCCAGCATTTT. Translated, it gives CASSFWATEQPQHF. The genes are TRBV28 and TRBJ1-5, with unresolved D. Trimming cost V 3 bases and J 7 bases, with 13 bases left between them. Germline V CDR1 and CDR2: MDHEN, SYDVKM. CDR3 length equals 14 residues.

The chain links TRBV4-1 to TRBJ1-2; the D is unclear. Deletions cut 0 bases from V and 3 bases from J, with 8 bases between. The CDR3 length is 14 residues. The germline gives CDR1 MGHRA, CDR2 YSYEKL. CDR3 coding DNA: TGCGCCAGCAGCCAAGAATCCGGGGACTATGGCTACACCTTC. Residues: CASSQESGDYGYTF.

The chain recombines TRBV19 with TRBJ1-5, with D unclear. Germline values: CDR1 LNHDA, CDR2 SQIVND (reference sequence). Trimming took 3 bases from V and 0 from J, leaving 9 bases between them. CDR3 length: 15 amino acids. CDR3 DNA: TGTGCCAGTAGTATCCCAGGTTATAGCAATCAGCCCCAGCATTTT. Amino acids: CASSIPGYSNQPQHF. Combining the CDR3 with reference TRBV19 and TRBJ1-5 gives the whole variable domain DGGITQSPKYLFRKEGQNVTLSCEQNLNHDAMYWYRQDPGQGLRLIYYSQIVNDFQKGDIAEGYSVSREKKESFPLTVTSAQKNPTAFYLCASSIPGYSNQPQHFGDGTRLSIL.

The gene calls are TRBV9 and TRBJ2-3; D perhaps matches TRBD2 (7 bases). The CDR3 consists of 16 residues. V gave up 0 bases and J gave up 2 bases, with 13 bases separating them. The germline gives CDR1 SGDLS, CDR2 YYNGEE. The CDR3 nucleotides read TGTGCCAGCAGCGTAGAGGCGGGGGCCCCCACAGATACGCAGTATTTT. Protein: CASSVEAGAPTDTQYF.

This sequence joins TRBV5-8 and TRBJ2-3; 9 bases line up with TRBD2. Germline values: CDR1 SGHTS, CDR2 YDEGEE. The V segment lost 6 bases and the J segment 0 bases; nucleotides outside the gene matches: 20. This CDR3 spans 20 amino acids. The CDR3 sequence is CASNANRELSGGLSTDTQYF. CDR3 nucleotide sequence: TGTGCCAGCAACGCTAATAGGGAGCTAAGCGGGGGGCTGAGCACAGATACGCAGTATTTT.

This clone was seen a handful of times. This chain links TRBV30 with TRBJ1-5; D unresolved. The germline gives CDR1 GTSNPN, CDR2 SVGIG (reference sequence). This CDR3 comprises 11 residues. Trimming took 0 bases from V and 10 from J, leaving 7 bases between them. The DNA of the CDR3 is TGTGCCTGGAGTGTACGCGGACCCCAGCATTTT. Encoded protein: CAWSVRGPQHF. Combining the CDR3 with reference TRBV30 and TRBJ1-5 gives the whole variable domain SQTIHQWPATLVQPVGSPLSLECTVEGTSNPNLYWYRQAAGRGLQLLFYSVGIGQISSEVPQNLSASRPQDRQFILSSKKLLLSDSGFYLCAWSVRGPQHFGDGTRLSIL.

V usage is TRBV5-1 and J usage is TRBJ1-1, with D perhaps matching TRBD1 (5 bases). V lost 2 bases, J lost 1 base, and 6 bases lay in between. The length of the CDR3 is 13 residues. CDR1 and CDR2 (germline): SGHRS, YFSETQ. The CDR3 coding sequence is TGCGCCAGCAGCTTCGGGGGGAACACTGAAGCTTTCTTT. Its translation is CASSFGGNTEAFF.